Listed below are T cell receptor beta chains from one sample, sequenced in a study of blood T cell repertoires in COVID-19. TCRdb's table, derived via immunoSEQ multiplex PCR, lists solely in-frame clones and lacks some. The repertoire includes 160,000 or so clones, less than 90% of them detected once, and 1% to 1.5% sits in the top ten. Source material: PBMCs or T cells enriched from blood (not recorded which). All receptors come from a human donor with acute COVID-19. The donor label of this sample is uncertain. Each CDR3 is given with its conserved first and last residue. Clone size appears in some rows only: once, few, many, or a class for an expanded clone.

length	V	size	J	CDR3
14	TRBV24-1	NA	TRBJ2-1	CATSDPRGSNEQFF
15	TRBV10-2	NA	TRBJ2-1	CASRLSSSFYNEQFF
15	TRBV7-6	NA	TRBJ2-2	CASRPWRGGTGELFF
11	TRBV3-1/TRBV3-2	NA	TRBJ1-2	CASSRLHGYTF
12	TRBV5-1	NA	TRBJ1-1	CASRVGQAEAFF
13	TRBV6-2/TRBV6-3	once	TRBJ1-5	CASRLGSNQPQHF
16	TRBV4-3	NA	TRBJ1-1	CASSQETGKSNTEAFF
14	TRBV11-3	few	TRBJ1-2	CASSLNIGGEGYTF
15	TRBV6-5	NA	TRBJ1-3	CASSLGQLSGNTIYF
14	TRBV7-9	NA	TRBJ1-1	CASSFRGGWTEAFF
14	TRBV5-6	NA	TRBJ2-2	CASSLGGDTGELFF
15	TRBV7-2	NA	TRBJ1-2	CASSLREIRGYGYTF
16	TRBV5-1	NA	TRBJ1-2	CASSLEGGTAIGGYTF
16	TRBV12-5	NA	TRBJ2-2	CASAPRDSRPTGELFF
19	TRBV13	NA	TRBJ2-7	CASSHGPTRQGAKAYEQYF
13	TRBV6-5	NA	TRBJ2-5	CASSTGIQETQYF
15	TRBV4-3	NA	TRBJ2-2	CASSQNKETGGELFF
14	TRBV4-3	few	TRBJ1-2	CASSQGESNYGYTF
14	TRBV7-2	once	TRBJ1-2	CASSLMLQGAGYTF
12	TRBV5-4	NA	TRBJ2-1	CASSRAGNEQFF
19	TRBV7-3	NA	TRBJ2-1	CASRLNDAGLAGEYNEQFF
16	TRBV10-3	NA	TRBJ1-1	CAISEGQGSLNTEAFF
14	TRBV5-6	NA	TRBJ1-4	CASSYEGLVEKLFF
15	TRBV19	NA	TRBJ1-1	CATTAGSVVNTEAFF
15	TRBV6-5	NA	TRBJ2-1	CASSPGSGAYNEQFF
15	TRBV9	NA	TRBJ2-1	CASSVGGENHNEQFF
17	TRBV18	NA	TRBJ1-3	CASSPLGQRVSGNTIYF
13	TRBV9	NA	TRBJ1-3	CASSRLSGNTIYF
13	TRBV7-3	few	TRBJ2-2	CASSPSGTGELFF
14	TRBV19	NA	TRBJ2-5	CASSIGTTQETQYF
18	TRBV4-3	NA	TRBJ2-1	CASSQEWPGLAGVNEQFF